Below are 19 T cell receptor beta chains sequenced from a single sample in a study of identical twins. TCRdb processed the 5' RACE reads anew with MiXCR; each CDR3 protein has one entry. In the table there are 1.5 million or so distinct CDR3 sequences, about 32% of which are singletons. Source material: cord blood. These TCRs come from a newborn girl in good health.

Concerning this clonotype itself: A much larger clone lies a single base off, so this may be a read error. The rearrangement joins TRBV29-1 to TRBJ2-7; the D is unclear. Germline lookup yields CDR1 SQVTM and CDR2 ANQGSEA. CDR3 size: 12 residues. Between the trimmed V and J ends, which lost 1 base and 0 bases, there was a span of 4 bases. The CDR3 DNA sequence: TGCAGCGTTGAAGGGGCCTCCTACGAGCAGTACTTC. Translation gives CSVEGASYEQYF.

This clonotype was observed at least ten times. The chain uses TRBV28 and TRBJ2-7, with D possibly being TRBD1 (6 bases). V was clipped by 2 bases and J by 4 bases, with 9 bases between them. Per germline, CDR1 MDHEN and CDR2 SYDVKM. This CDR3 has 13 amino acids. This CDR3 reads CASSLMGAYEQYF. CDR3 nucleotides: TGTGCCAGCAGTTTAATGGGGGCGTACGAGCAGTACTTC.

The rearrangement uses TRBV12-3 or TRBV12-4 and TRBJ2-3; 13 bases are a match to TRBD2. CDR3 length: 17 residues. V lost 6 bases, J lost 4 bases, and 10 bases stayed unmatched. The CDR3 coding sequence is TGTGCCAGCAGCCCCACTAGCGGGAGGGCCAGTGCAGATACGCAGTATTTT. It translates to CASSPTSGRASADTQYF.

The rearrangement links TRBV11-2 to TRBJ2-3, with 9 bases lining up with TRBD2. V was pared by 3 bases and J by 6 bases, with 13 bases of the junction left unmatched. This CDR3 comprises 17 residues. CDR1 is SGHAT, CDR2 FQNNGV, per germline. This chain's CDR3 is CASSLLGGRASGDTQYF. The CDR3 DNA follows: TGTGCCAGCAGCTTGCTTGGCGGGAGGGCCAGTGGTGATACGCAGTATTTT.

The CDR3 protein is CAIHRGGMATNEKLFF. In DNA, the CDR3 is TGTGCCATCCACAGGGGGGGAATGGCAACTAATGAAAAACTGTTTTTT. V is TRBV10-3 and J is TRBJ1-4; 8 bases line up with TRBD1. The CDR3 has 16 amino acids. V gave up 8 bases and J gave up 0 bases; unmatched junction bases: 8. Germline assignment: CDR1 ENHRY and CDR2 SYGVKD.

The chain uses TRBV20-1 and TRBJ2-7; D is possibly TRBD2 (5 bases). The ends were cut back, 5 bases at V and 3 bases at J, with 17 bases in the middle. CDR3 size: 14 residues. The germline CDR1 and CDR2 sequences are DFQATT and SNEGSKA (reference sequence). The CDR3 DNA reads as TGCAGTGCTCGCTCCCTAGCCTCCCTCTACGAGCAGTACTTC. Translated, it gives CSARSLASLYEQYF.

This clonotype was counted a single time. The chain carries TRBV2 and TRBJ2-7; D may correspond to TRBD1 or TRBD2 (5 bases each). Germline V gene lookup returns CDR1 SNHLY and CDR2 FYNNEI. With 8 bases removed from V and 7 bases from J, the gap between germline ends came to 18 bases. The CDR3 contains 13 residues. For the CDR3, the DNA is TGTGCCAGCCAATCCTGGGGGAACAATGAGCAGTACTTC. Translated, it gives CASQSWGNNEQYF.

J is TRBJ2-1 and V is TRBV20-1, with D unresolved. The germline V gene encodes CDR1 DFQATT and CDR2 SNEGSKA (reference sequence). The CDR3 sequence is 15 residues long. V gave up 7 bases and J gave up 4 bases, with 20 bases separating them. CDR3 nucleotide sequence: TGCAGTGGGGTCTGGAGTGGAAAGGTATACAATGAGCAGTTCTTC. Translation: CSGVWSGKVYNEQFF.

In its sample, this clonotype was seen a few times. At one end the junction does not follow the germline gene, possibly because of a read error. The chain is built from TRBV7-2 and TRBJ1-6, with D unresolved. This CDR3 comprises 15 residues. Germline loops: CDR1 SGHTA, CDR2 FQGNSA. CDR3 bases: TGTGTCAGCAGCTTAGTTGGCGGGTCTAATTCACCCCTCCACTTT. It encodes CVSSLVGGSNSPLHF.

This clonotype was counted a few times. The V and J genes are TRBV12-3 or TRBV12-4 and TRBJ1-4; 8 positions agree with TRBD1. The CDR3 has 14 amino acids. The V and J ends lost 5 bases and 6 bases, in that order; junction bases with no gene match: 5. The CDR3 DNA follows: TGTGCCAGCAGTCCAGGGGGCGGAGATGAAAAACTGTTTTTT. This sequence encodes CASSPGGGDEKLFF.

This clonotype was counted between two and nine times. This sequence joins TRBV20-1 and TRBJ1-1; D gene ambiguous. Trimming left V 3 bases short and J 0 bases short, with 11 bases between. Looked up from germline, CDR1 is DFQATT and CDR2 is SNEGSKA (reference sequence). The CDR3 spans 14 residues. DNA of the CDR3: TGCAGTGCTAGTGCCGGCCCCCTGAACACTGAAGCTTTCTTT. It yields the protein CSASAGPLNTEAFF.

The chain links TRBV9 to TRBJ1-4, with TRBD1 identical over 7 bases. The CDR3 is made up of 14 amino acids. J gave up 4 bases and V 3 bases, and 3 bases lay outside the gene matches. CDR1 and CDR2 (germline): SGDLS, YYNGEE. CDR3 loop: CASSARQGNEKLFF. The CDR3 DNA reads TGTGCCAGCAGCGCGCGACAGGGTAATGAAAAACTGTTTTTT.

This clonotype was seen at least ten times. The chain recombines TRBV12-3 or TRBV12-4 with TRBJ2-4, with D hard to call. CDR3 length: 15 amino acids. V dropped 6 bases and J dropped 6 bases, with 18 bases sitting between them. This chain's CDR3 is CASSQSASGLNIQYF. The DNA for the CDR3 is TGTGCCAGCAGCCAAAGCGCTAGTGGGCTAAACATTCAGTACTTC.

V usage is TRBV27 and J usage is TRBJ2-1, with D uncertain. There are 12 residues in the CDR3. Germline V CDR1 and CDR2: MNHEY, SMNVEV (reference sequence). The V and J ends lost 7 bases and 9 bases respectively, with 13 bases between them. CDR3 loop: CASNGVVGEQFF. The CDR3 DNA follows: TGTGCCAGCAATGGGGTTGTTGGTGAGCAGTTCTTC.

This clonotype was recorded a few times. The chain carries TRBV27 and TRBJ2-3; D could derive from TRBD1 or TRBD2 (6 bases each). The V gene's germline CDR1 is MNHEY and CDR2 SMNVEV (reference sequence). The V gene lost 1 base and the J gene lost 0 bases, with 11 bases spanning the gap. CDR3 length: 16 amino acids. The CDR3: CASSLYWGASTDTQYF. The DNA of the CDR3 is TGTGCCAGCAGTTTATACTGGGGGGCTAGCACAGATACGCAGTATTTT.

The gene calls are TRBV11-2 and TRBJ2-1, with D perhaps matching TRBD1 (6 bases). Trimming stripped 6 bases from V and 8 bases from J, with 14 bases between. The CDR3 has 13 amino acids. The germline V gene has CDR1 SGHAT and CDR2 FQNNGV. CDR3 coding DNA: TGTGCCAGCAGGCCCACAGGGAAGCATGAGCAGTTCTTC. It codes for CASRPTGKHEQFF.

This chain links TRBV20-1 with TRBJ2-5; 14 nucleotides line up with TRBD2. The length of the CDR3 is 15 residues. Looked up from germline, CDR1 is DFQATT and CDR2 is SNEGSKA (reference sequence). The junction had 4 bases not matched to a gene; V was cut back by 5 bases and J by 2 bases. This CDR3 reads CSAQGLAGAQETQYF. The CDR3 DNA follows: TGCAGTGCTCAGGGACTAGCGGGGGCGCAAGAGACCCAGTACTTC.

The rearrangement uses TRBV20-1 and TRBJ1-5; TRBD1 might be the D (5 bases). V dropped 1 base and J dropped 4 bases, with 14 bases sitting between them. The CDR3 consists of 15 residues. Germline CDR1 reads DFQATT; CDR2 reads SNEGSKA (reference sequence). The CDR3 loop reads CSARGRERGNQPQHF. Here the CDR3 DNA reads TGCAGTGCTAGAGGCAGGGAGAGGGGAAATCAGCCCCAGCATTTT.

Turning to this clonotype: A read error may explain this, as a much larger clone is one base away. Since the CDR3 does not end with the conserved phenylalanine or tryptophan, this likely comes from a read error. The V and J genes are TRBV29-1 and TRBJ2-1; no reliable D call. The end of the DNA aligns better with TRBJ2-7, so the J call may be wrong. The CDR3 extends over 12 amino acids. Looked up from germline, CDR1 is SQVTM and CDR2 is ANQGSEA. The CDR3 nucleotides are TGCAGCGTGACGGACGGCCGCTACGAGCAGTACTTA. It specifies CSVTDGRYEQYL.